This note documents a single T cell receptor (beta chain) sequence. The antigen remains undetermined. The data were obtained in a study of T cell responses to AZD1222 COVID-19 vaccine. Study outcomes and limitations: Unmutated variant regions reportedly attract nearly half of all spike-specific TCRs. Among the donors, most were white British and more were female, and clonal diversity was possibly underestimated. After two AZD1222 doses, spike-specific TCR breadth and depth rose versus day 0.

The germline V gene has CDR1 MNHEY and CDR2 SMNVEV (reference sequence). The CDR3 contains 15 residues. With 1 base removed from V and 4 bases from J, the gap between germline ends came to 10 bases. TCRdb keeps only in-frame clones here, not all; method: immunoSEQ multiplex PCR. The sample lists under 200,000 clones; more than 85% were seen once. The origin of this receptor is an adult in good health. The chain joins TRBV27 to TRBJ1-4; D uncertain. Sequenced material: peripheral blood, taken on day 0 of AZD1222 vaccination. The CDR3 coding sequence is TGTGCCAGCAGTTTATTGGGCAGCCGTAATGAAAAACTGTTTTTT. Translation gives CASSLLGSRNEKLFF.